The TCR beta chain described here comes from a study of shared clonotypes between healthy human individuals. CDR1 and CDR2 from the germline V gene are GTSNPN and SVGIG (reference sequence). Trimming stripped 2 bases from V and 0 bases from J, with 11 bases between. The CDR3 length is 15 residues. Produced via immunoSEQ multiplex PCR; TCRdb's table is partial and in-frame only. The sample lists approximately 720,000 clones; roughly 94% were seen once. Study findings and constraints: Generally, naive subsets came out with larger estimated richness than memory subsets.

Cells designated naive CD8 were CD45RO-negative and were positively selected for CCR7, with terminally differentiated effector memory CD45RA+ cells excluded. Remarks on this clone: Its matching antigen is unknown.

The chain couples TRBV30 to TRBJ1-3; D call uncertain. This receptor was identified in a man aged 25-40 years in good health. Input material: naive CD8+ T cells sorted from blood. Written as DNA, the CDR3 is TGTGCCTGGAGTCCTTCGGACCTCTCTGGAAACACCATATATTTT. Encoded protein: CAWSPSDLSGNTIYF.